Below, 22 T cell receptor beta chains from the same sample are listed, as sequenced in a study of blood T cell repertoires in COVID-19. Generated by immunoSEQ multiplex PCR, the TCRdb table keeps only in-frame clones and is missing some. The table shows around 130,000 clones, with almost 85% occurring only once. The sequenced material came from peripheral blood. The receptors were sampled from a middle-aged man with acute or convalescent COVID-19.

The chain uses TRBV7-8 and TRBJ1-4; D may be TRBD1 (5 bases). V lost 2 bases and J 8 bases, leaving 12 bases between the germline ends. CDR3 length: 14 amino acids. The germline gives CDR1 SGHVS, CDR2 FQNEAQ. The CDR3 here is CASSLNGAREKLFF. The CDR3 nucleotides are TGTGCCAGCAGCTTAAATGGGGCGCGGGAAAAACTGTTTTTT. The whole variable domain, remainder taken from reference TRBV7-8 and TRBJ1-4, is GAGVSQSPRYKVAKRGQDVALRCDPISGHVSLFWYQQALGQGPEFLTYFQNEAQLDKSGLPSDRFFAERPEGSVSTLKIQRTQQEDSAVYLCASSLNGAREKLFFGSGTQLSVL.

The V call is TRBV7-9, the J call TRBJ1-1, with 8 bases aligning to TRBD1. The CDR3 is made up of 13 amino acids. CDR1 and CDR2 (germline): SEHNR, FQNEAQ (reference sequence). The junction had 5 bases not matched to a gene; V was cut back by 5 bases and J by 6 bases. CDR3 DNA sequence: TGTGCCAGCAGCCTCGGACAGGGCTCTGAAGCTTTCTTT. Residues: CASSLGQGSEAFF.

The rearrangement links TRBV9 to TRBJ1-4, with a tentative D call TRBD1 (6 bases). There are 14 residues in the CDR3. Germline-derived CDR1 and CDR2 are SGDLS and YYNGEE. Trimming cost V 2 bases and J 5 bases, with 10 bases left between them. The CDR3 spells CASSVAGANEKLFF. For the CDR3, the DNA is TGTGCCAGCAGCGTTGCAGGGGCAAATGAAAAACTGTTTTTT.

This chain joins TRBV2 and TRBJ2-5; 8 positions match TRBD2. After removal of 7 bases from V and 0 bases from J, the junction contained 10 bases not matched to a gene. Looked up from germline, CDR1 is SNHLY and CDR2 is FYNNEI. The CDR3 totals 16 residues. CDR3 protein: CASTDGWRGDQETQYF. The CDR3 nucleotides are TGTGCCAGCACAGACGGGTGGCGGGGGGACCAAGAGACCCAGTACTTC.

The rearrangement links TRBV6-7 to TRBJ2-7; D may be TRBD1 (6 bases). TRBV6-7 is classed as an ORF, of uncertain function. The CDR3 loop spans 18 amino acids. V was pared by 2 bases and J by 3 bases, with 23 bases between. The CDR3 spells CASSYPTGPNPPFYEQYF. CDR3 coding DNA: TGTGCCAGCAGTTACCCAACAGGGCCTAACCCCCCTTTCTACGAGCAGTACTTC.

J is TRBJ1-1 and V is TRBV2, with D maybe TRBD1 (6 bases). Germline V gene data show CDR1 as SNHLY and CDR2 as FYNNEI. Deletions cut 3 bases from V and 6 bases from J, with 11 bases between. This CDR3 region has 13 residues. The CDR3 loop is CASSDGQTSEAFF. As DNA, the CDR3 is TGTGCCAGCAGTGATGGACAGACGTCTGAAGCTTTCTTT.

This clone has more than one count but fewer than ten. The chain employs TRBV18 and TRBJ2-7, with a weak D call TRBD1 (6 bases). This CDR3 is built from 13 residues. V lost 5 bases, J lost 4 bases, and 12 bases lay in between. Germline values: CDR1 KGHSH, CDR2 LQKENI. The CDR3 region has the DNA TGTGCCAGCTCATCAGGGGTGGGTTACGAGCAGTACTTC. Translating gives CASSSGVGYEQYF.

CDR3 in DNA: TGTGCCAGCAGCCCCGGGATGAACACCGGGGAGCTGTTTTTT. As protein: CASSPGMNTGELFF. The chain combines TRBV7-2 with TRBJ2-2; D is possibly TRBD2 (5 bases). Germline values: CDR1 SGHTA, CDR2 FQGNSA. The length of the CDR3 is 14 residues. The V and J ends lost 5 bases and 1 base respectively, with 8 bases between them.

This clone was observed a few times. V is TRBV3-1 (or the pseudogene TRBV3-2) and J is TRBJ1-1, with D maybe TRBD1 (6 bases). Germline CDR1 reads LGHDT; CDR2 reads YNNKEL (reference sequence). The V and J ends lost 11 bases and 5 bases respectively, with 21 bases between them. The CDR3 loop spans 14 amino acids. The CDR3 protein is CAARESGAGTEAFF. The CDR3 DNA is TGTGCCGCTCGTGAATCAGGGGCTGGAACTGAAGCTTTCTTT.

The chain carries TRBV28 and TRBJ2-4; possible D gene TRBD1, 6 bases. The CDR3 runs to 14 residues. V was cut by 6 bases and J by 1 base, with 10 bases left in between. CDR1 is MDHEN and CDR2 is SYDVKM in the germline V gene. The CDR3, as DNA: TGTGCCAGCAGCTTCCAGGGGGCCAAAAACATTCAGTACTTC. Translating gives CASSFQGAKNIQYF. The full variable domain, its missing parts supplied by reference TRBV28 and TRBJ2-4, is DVKVTQSSRYLVKRTGEKVFLECVQDMDHENMFWYRQDPGLGLRLIYFSYDVKMKEKGDIPEGYSVSREKKERFSLILESASTNQTSMYLCASSFQGAKNIQYFGAGTRLSVL.

This clone was recorded a few times. The chain combines TRBV9 with TRBJ1-3; 10 bases agree with TRBD1. V lost 4 bases, J lost 4 bases, and 2 bases stayed unmatched. The CDR3 sequence is 14 residues long. Per the germline V gene, CDR1 is SGDLS and CDR2 is YYNGEE. CDR3 residues: CASSLGQGGNTIYF. CDR3 nucleotides: TGTGCCAGCAGCTTGGGACAGGGGGGAAACACCATATATTTT.

The genes are TRBV3-1 (or the pseudogene TRBV3-2) and TRBJ2-2; 11 nucleotides match TRBD2. Looked up from germline, CDR1 is LGHDT and CDR2 is YNNKEL (reference sequence). CDR3 size: 16 residues. J was trimmed by 4 bases and V by 4 bases; bases with no gene match: 5. CDR3 residues: CASSRSGGASTGELFF. The CDR3 DNA reads TGTGCCAGCAGCCGTAGCGGGGGGGCCAGCACCGGGGAGCTGTTTTTT.

The J gene is TRBJ2-2, the V gene TRBV28; possibly TRBD1 for D (7 bases). This CDR3 spans 15 amino acids. With 5 bases removed from V and 5 bases from J, the gap between germline ends came to 15 bases. The germline gives CDR1 MDHEN, CDR2 SYDVKM. CDR3 sequence: CASSRQTGRTGELFF. In DNA form, the CDR3 reads TGTGCCAGCAGTAGGCAGACAGGGAGGACCGGGGAGCTGTTTTTT. Based on the CDR3 plus reference TRBV28 and TRBJ2-2, the full variable domain is DVKVTQSSRYLVKRTGEKVFLECVQDMDHENMFWYRQDPGLGLRLIYFSYDVKMKEKGDIPEGYSVSREKKERFSLILESASTNQTSMYLCASSRQTGRTGELFFGEGSRLTVL.

This chain uses TRBV7-9 with TRBJ2-5, with TRBD2 matching over 13 bases. V shed 5 bases, J shed 5 bases, and the junction held 5 bases outside the gene matches. CDR1 is SEHNR and CDR2 is FQNEAQ in the germline V gene (reference sequence). The CDR3 runs 15 residues. CDR3 DNA sequence: TGTGCCAGCAGCGGACTAGCGGGAGTTCGGGAGACCCAGTACTTC. Its translation: CASSGLAGVRETQYF.

The chain carries TRBV30 and TRBJ1-6; a possible D gene is TRBD1 (5 bases). Germline lookup yields CDR1 GTSNPN and CDR2 SVGIG (reference sequence). The CDR3 loop spans 13 amino acids. V lost 3 bases to trimming and J lost 7 bases, with 10 bases between them. As DNA, the CDR3 is TGTGCCTGGAGACCCGGGGGGAATTCACCCCTCCACTTT. Encoded protein: CAWRPGGNSPLHF. The entire variable domain, with the rest obtained from reference TRBV30 and TRBJ1-6, is as follows: SQTIHQWPATLVQPVGSPLSLECTVEGTSNPNLYWYRQAAGRGLQLLFYSVGIGQISSEVPQNLSASRPQDRQFILSSKKLLLSDSGFYLCAWRPGGNSPLHFGNGTRLTVT.

J is TRBJ1-2 and V is TRBV2; D uncertain. Trimming removed 2 bases at V and 2 bases at J, with 9 bases between. The germline V gene has CDR1 SNHLY and CDR2 FYNNEI. The CDR3 covers 14 residues. DNA of the CDR3: TGTGCCAGCAGTGAATCTCTAAGAAACTATGGCTACACCTTC. Translation: CASSESLRNYGYTF. Variable domain in full (rest from reference TRBV2 and TRBJ1-2): EPEVTQTPSHQVTQMGQEVILRCVPISNHLYFYWYRQILGQKVEFLVSFYNNEISEKSEIFDDQFSVERPDGSNFTLKIRSTKLEDSAMYFCASSESLRNYGYTFGSGTRLTVV.

The gene calls are TRBV5-1 and TRBJ1-1; 8 bases are a match to TRBD1. This CDR3 is built from 14 residues. Per germline, CDR1 SGHRS and CDR2 YFSETQ. Trimming cost V 4 bases and J 1 base; bases outside gene matches: 3. CDR3 bases: TGCGCCAGCAGCGCCGACAGGGGGAACACTGAAGCTTTCTTT. The encoded protein is CASSADRGNTEAFF.

The sample holds a few counts of this clone. The chain uses TRBV3-1 (or the pseudogene TRBV3-2) and TRBJ1-3, with D perhaps TRBD1 (5 bases). V dropped 1 base and J dropped 4 bases, with 8 bases sitting between them. Germline CDR1 and CDR2: LGHDT and YNNKEL (reference sequence). The CDR3 loop spans 14 amino acids. CDR3 sequence (DNA): TGTGCCAGCAGCCAAGGGGGCGTCGGAAACACCATATATTTT. Translation gives CASSQGGVGNTIYF.

The chain uses TRBV30 and TRBJ2-6; the match to TRBD1 covers 8 bases. Germline-derived CDR1 and CDR2 are GTSNPN and SVGIG (reference sequence). This CDR3 is built from 18 residues. V shed 1 base and J 1 base; nucleotides not matched to a gene: 9. The CDR3 spells CAWSGGRQGISGANVLTF. CDR3 coding DNA: TGTGCCTGGAGTGGAGGGCGACAGGGGATTTCTGGGGCCAACGTCCTGACTTTC.

The rearrangement uses TRBV7-3 and TRBJ1-1; maybe TRBD1 (6 bases). Trimming took 1 base from V and 4 from J, leaving 10 bases between them. This CDR3 contains 14 residues. Per germline, CDR1 SGHTA and CDR2 FQGTGA. The CDR3 DNA follows: TGTGCCAGCAGCTTAAAGTCGACAGGCACTGAAGCTTTCTTT. Protein sequence: CASSLKSTGTEAFF.

In regard to this clone: One junction end disagrees with the germline gene, perhaps due to a read error. Other DNA sequences from this sample encode an identical CDR3 as well. The chain employs TRBV11-2 and TRBJ2-2; TRBD1 agrees at 8 bases. Per the germline V gene, CDR1 is SGHAT and CDR2 is FQNNGV. The CDR3 totals 15 residues. The CDR3 bases are TGTGCCAGCAGTTTAGGCAGGGGGCTAACCGGGGAGCTGTTTTTT. Protein sequence: CASSLGRGLTGELFF.

The rearrangement uses TRBV6-6 and TRBJ2-2; no clear D. V dropped 8 bases and J dropped 4 bases, with 17 bases sitting between them. There are 15 residues in the CDR3. Germline V gene data show CDR1 as MNHNY and CDR2 as SVGAGI (reference sequence). The CDR3 coding sequence is TGTGCCAGCGTACCGCAGCTGACGGGCACCGGGGAGCTGTTTTTT. Protein product: CASVPQLTGTGELFF.